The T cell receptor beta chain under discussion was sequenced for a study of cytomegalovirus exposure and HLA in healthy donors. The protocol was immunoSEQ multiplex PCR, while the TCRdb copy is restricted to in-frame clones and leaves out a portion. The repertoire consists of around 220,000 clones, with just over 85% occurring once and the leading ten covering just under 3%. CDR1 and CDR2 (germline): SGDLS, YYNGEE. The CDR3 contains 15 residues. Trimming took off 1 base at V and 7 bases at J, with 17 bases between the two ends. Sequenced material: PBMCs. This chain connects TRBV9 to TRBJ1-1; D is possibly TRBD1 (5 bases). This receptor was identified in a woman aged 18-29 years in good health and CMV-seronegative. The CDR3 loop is CASSVTPSGHSEAFF. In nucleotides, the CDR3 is TGTGCCAGCAGCGTAACCCCTTCAGGGCACAGTGAAGCTTTCTTT.